The clone carrying this TCR beta chain has at least ten counts. Its specificity is unknown. The data were obtained in a study of T cell repertoires in cytomegalovirus infection. At the level of the study: Both CMV infection and a matching HLA type were indicated by public TCR beta signatures.

TCRdb called the reads again in MiXCR, with one record for every CDR3 protein. The sample shows roughly 280,000 distinct CDR3 sequences, roughly an eighth of them seen only once. Looked up from germline, CDR1 is SGHTA and CDR2 is FQGNSA. This CDR3 is 14 amino acids long. V was pared by 2 bases and J by 7 bases, with 2 bases of the junction left unmatched. Study observations and caveats: Using cumulative public TCR beta family frequency, the authors identified those who carried CMV together with the relevant HLA. The ex vivo response showed dominance by HLA-C-restricted CMV-specific TCR beta clonotypes.

This clonotype was obtained from a human donor in good health (CMV status not recorded). Some clones in this sample may be carry-over from other donors' samples. This sequence joins TRBV7-2 and TRBJ2-1; the match to TRBD2 covers 10 bases. Sequencing was performed on PBMCs. CDR3 nucleotide sequence: TGTGCCAGCAGCTTAATAGCGGGAGGTAATGAGCAGTTCTTC. This sequence encodes CASSLIAGGNEQFF.